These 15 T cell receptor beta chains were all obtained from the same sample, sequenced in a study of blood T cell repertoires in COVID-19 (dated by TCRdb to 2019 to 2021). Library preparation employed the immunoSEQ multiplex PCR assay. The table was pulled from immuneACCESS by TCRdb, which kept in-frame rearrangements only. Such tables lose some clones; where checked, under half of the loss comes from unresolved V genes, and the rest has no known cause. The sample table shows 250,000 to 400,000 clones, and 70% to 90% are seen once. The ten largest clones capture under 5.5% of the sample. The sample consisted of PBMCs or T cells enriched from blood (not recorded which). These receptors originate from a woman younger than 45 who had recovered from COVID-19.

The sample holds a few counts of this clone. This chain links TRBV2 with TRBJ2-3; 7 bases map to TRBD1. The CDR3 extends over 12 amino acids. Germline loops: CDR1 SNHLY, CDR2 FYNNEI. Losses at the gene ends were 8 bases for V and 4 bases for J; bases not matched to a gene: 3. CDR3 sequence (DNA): TGTGCCAGCCCGACAGGGCCAGATACGCAGTATTTT. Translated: CASPTGPDTQYF.

CDR3 sequence: CASSFSQGAPYEQYF. The CDR3 region has the DNA TGTGCCAGCAGTTTCTCACAGGGGGCTCCCTACGAGCAGTACTTC. The chain uses TRBV6-5 and TRBJ2-7; TRBD1 matches 9 bases. V dropped 4 bases and J dropped 2; count of bases not matched to a gene: 6. CDR3 length: 15 residues. The V gene's germline CDR1 is MNHEY and CDR2 SVGAGI.

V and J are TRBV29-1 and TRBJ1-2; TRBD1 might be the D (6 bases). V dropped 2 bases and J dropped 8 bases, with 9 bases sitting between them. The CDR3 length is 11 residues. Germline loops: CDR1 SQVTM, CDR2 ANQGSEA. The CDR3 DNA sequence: TGCAGCGTTGAACCCCAGGGGGGCTACACCTTC. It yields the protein CSVEPQGGYTF.

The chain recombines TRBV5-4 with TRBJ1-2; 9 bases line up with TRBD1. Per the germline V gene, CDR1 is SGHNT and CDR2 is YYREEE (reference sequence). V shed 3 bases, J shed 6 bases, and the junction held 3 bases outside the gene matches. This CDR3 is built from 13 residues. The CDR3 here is CASSSWTGDGYTF. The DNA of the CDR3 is TGTGCCAGCAGCTCCTGGACAGGGGATGGCTACACCTTC. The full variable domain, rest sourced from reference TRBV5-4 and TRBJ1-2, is ETGVTQSPTHLIKTRGQQVTLRCSSQSGHNTVSWYQQALGQGPQFIFQYYREEENGRGNFPPRFSGLQFPNYSSELNVNALELDDSALYLCASSSWTGDGYTFGSGTRLTVV.

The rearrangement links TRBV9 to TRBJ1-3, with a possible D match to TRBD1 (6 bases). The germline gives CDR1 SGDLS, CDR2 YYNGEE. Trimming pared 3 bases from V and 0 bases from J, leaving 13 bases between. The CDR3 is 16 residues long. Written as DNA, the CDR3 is TGTGCCAGCAGCGGAACAGGGCTGAGCTCTGGAAACACCATATATTTT. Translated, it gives CASSGTGLSSGNTIYF. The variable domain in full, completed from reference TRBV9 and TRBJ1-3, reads DSGVTQTPKHLITATGQRVTLRCSPRSGDLSVYWYQQSLDQGLQFLIQYYNGEERAKGNILERFSAQQFPDLHSELNLSSLELGDSALYFCASSGTGLSSGNTIYFGEGSWLTVV.

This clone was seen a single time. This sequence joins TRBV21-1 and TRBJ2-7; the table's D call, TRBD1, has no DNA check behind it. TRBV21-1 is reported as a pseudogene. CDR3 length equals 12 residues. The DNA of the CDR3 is TGTGCCAGCAGCAATGACAGCTACGAGCAGTACTTC. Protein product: CASSNDSYEQYF.

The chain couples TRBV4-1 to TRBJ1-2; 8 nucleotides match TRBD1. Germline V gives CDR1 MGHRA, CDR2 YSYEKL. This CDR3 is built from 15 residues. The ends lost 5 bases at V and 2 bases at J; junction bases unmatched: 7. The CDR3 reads CASSFGQGINYGYTF. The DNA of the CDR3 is TGCGCCAGCAGCTTTGGACAGGGAATAAACTATGGCTACACCTTC.

In DNA form, the CDR3 reads TGCAGCGTTGCCCTCCAAAACTTGAACACTGAAGCTTTCTTT. Amino acids: CSVALQNLNTEAFF. This chain connects TRBV29-1 to TRBJ1-1; D is unresolved. V lost 4 bases to trimming and J lost 0 bases, with 12 bases between them. CDR1 is SQVTM, CDR2 ANQGSEA, per germline. The CDR3 is 14 residues long.

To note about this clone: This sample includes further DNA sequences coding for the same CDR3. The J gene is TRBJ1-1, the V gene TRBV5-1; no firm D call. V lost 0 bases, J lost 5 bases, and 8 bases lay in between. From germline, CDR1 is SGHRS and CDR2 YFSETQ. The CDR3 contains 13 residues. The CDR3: CASSLAGDTEAFF. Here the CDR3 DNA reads TGCGCCAGCAGCTTGGCCGGTGATACTGAAGCTTTCTTT.

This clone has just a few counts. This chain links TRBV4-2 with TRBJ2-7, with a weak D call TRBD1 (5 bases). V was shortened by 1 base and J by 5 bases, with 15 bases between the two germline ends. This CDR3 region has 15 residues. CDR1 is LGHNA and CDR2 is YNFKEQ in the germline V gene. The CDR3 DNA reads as TGTGCCAGCAGCCAAGTATCAGGGAAGAATGACGAGCAGTACTTC. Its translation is CASSQVSGKNDEQYF.

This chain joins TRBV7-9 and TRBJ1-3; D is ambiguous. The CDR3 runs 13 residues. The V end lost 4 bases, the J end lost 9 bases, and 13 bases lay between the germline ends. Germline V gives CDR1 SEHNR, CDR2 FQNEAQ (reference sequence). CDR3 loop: CASSSLSPSTIYF. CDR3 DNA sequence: TGTGCCAGCAGCTCTTTATCCCCCTCCACCATATATTTT.

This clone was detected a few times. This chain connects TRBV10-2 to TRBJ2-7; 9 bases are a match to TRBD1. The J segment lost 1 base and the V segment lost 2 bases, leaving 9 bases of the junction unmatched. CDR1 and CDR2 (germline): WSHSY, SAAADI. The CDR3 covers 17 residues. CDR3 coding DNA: TGCGCCAGCAGTGAGAGCGGTGTCGGGACAGGGTCCTACGAGCAGTACTTC. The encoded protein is CASSESGVGTGSYEQYF.

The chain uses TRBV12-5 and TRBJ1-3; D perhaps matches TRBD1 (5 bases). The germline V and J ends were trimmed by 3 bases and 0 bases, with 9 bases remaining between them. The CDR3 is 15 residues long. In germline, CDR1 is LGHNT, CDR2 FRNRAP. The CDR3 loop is CASGLDTGSGNTIYF. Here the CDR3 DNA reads TGTGCTAGTGGTTTAGATACAGGCTCTGGAAACACCATATATTTT. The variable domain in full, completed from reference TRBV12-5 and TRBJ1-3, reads DARVTQTPRHKVTEMGQEVTMRCQPILGHNTVFWYRQTMMQGLELLAYFRNRAPLDDSGMPKDRFSAEMPDATLATLKIQPSEPRDSAVYFCASGLDTGSGNTIYFGEGSWLTVV.

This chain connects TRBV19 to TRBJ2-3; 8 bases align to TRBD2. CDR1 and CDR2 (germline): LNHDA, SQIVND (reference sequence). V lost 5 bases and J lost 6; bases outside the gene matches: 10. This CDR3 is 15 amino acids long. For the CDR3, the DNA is TGTGCCAGTAGTCGCGGCCGGGGGGGCCATGATACGCAGTATTTT. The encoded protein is CASSRGRGGHDTQYF.

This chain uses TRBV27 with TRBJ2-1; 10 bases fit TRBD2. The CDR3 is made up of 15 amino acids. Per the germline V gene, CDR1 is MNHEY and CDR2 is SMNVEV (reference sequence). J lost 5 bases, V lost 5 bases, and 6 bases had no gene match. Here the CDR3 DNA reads TGTGCCAGCAGTCCCCGGACTAGCGGCAACAATGAGCAGTTCTTC. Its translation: CASSPRTSGNNEQFF.